This T cell receptor beta chain was sequenced during a study of T cell responses to AZD1222 COVID-19 vaccine. Study-level information: Pooling of second doses given at about 4 or about 12 weeks was done. Overall study results and limits: Donors in the cohort were predominantly white British and more often female, and clonal diversity was possibly underestimated. There were vaccine-associated CD4 TCRs across spike, dominant at 160-218 and 743-854. Baseline seropositivity characterized only six AZD1222 recipients.

Regarding this clone: The antigen remains unidentified.

Trimming shortened V by 0 bases and J by 5 bases, and 13 bases separated the two germline ends. Germline-derived CDR1 and CDR2 are LNHNV and YYDKDF (reference sequence). CDR3 length equals 15 residues. TCRdb keeps only in-frame clones here, not all; method: immunoSEQ multiplex PCR. The sample has some 100,000 clones, 85% to 90% seen once; the top ten hold about 3%. The source material was peripheral blood, sampled on day 0 of AZD1222 vaccination. The V and J genes are TRBV15 and TRBJ1-1, with D possibly being TRBD1 (5 bases). The TCR was taken from an adult in good health. In nucleotides, the CDR3 is TGTGCCACCAGCAGAGATTGGGGCGGTCGGACTGAAGCTTTCTTT. Its translation: CATSRDWGGRTEAFF.